Listed here are 11 T cell receptor beta chains from one sample, sequenced in a study of T cell repertoires in aging, cancer and after chemotherapy. Rearranged V-D-J TRB sequences were amplified with a mixed TRB-A/B primer pool. TCRdb processed the multiplex PCR reads anew with MiXCR; each CDR3 protein has one entry. Among under 8,000 distinct CDR3 sequences listed, less than 30% were seen once. TCR beta rearrangements were amplified from peripheral blood genomic DNA. Sequencing was done on a sample of blood. All receptors come from a human donor with a blood cancer. The donor label of this sample is uncertain.

The rearrangement uses TRBV29-1 and TRBJ2-7; 8 bases fit TRBD2. Unmatched junction bases numbered 5, after V lost 5 bases and J lost 2 bases. Germline lookup yields CDR1 SQVTM and CDR2 ANQGSEA. The CDR3 length is 13 residues. CDR3 region: CSVTGLATYEQYF. As DNA, the CDR3 is TGCAGCGTTACCGGACTAGCCACCTACGAGCAGTACTTC.

This clonotype counts as medium-sized. Here the CDR3 reads CSVEVGEKLFF. CDR3 DNA: TGCAGCGTTGAAGTAGGAGAAAAACTGTTTTTT. The chain combines TRBV29-1 with TRBJ1-4, with D uncertain. Germline assignment: CDR1 SQVTM and CDR2 ANQGSEA. V lost 1 base, J lost 8 bases, and 5 bases lay in between. CDR3 size: 11 residues.

Regarding this clonotype: The junction does not match germline at one end; this may be a read error. V and J are TRBV13 and TRBJ2-5; maybe TRBD2 (5 bases). CDR1 and CDR2 from the germline V gene are PRHDT and FYEKMQ (reference sequence). This CDR3 has 14 amino acids. Written as DNA, the CDR3 is TGCGCCAGCAGCTCAGGAGGTACTCAAGAGACCCAGTACTTC. It translates to CASSSGGTQETQYF.

This clonotype is labeled medium-sized. V usage is TRBV29-1 and J usage is TRBJ1-4; D not resolved. The germline gives CDR1 SQVTM, CDR2 ANQGSEA. The CDR3 extends over 12 amino acids. Trimming left V 5 bases short and J 3 bases short, with 7 bases between. The CDR3 reads CSVSAANEKLFF. For the CDR3, the DNA is TGCAGCGTTTCTGCGGCTAATGAAAAACTGTTTTTT.

V and J are TRBV7-6 and TRBJ2-4, with TRBD1 matching 11 bases. There are 19 residues in the CDR3. Germline assignment: CDR1 SGHVS and CDR2 FNYEAQ. The V segment lost 3 bases and the J segment 0 bases; nucleotides outside the gene matches: 10. The CDR3 nucleotides read TGTGCCAGCAGCTTCCCCGGGACAGGGGGATCCTTAGCCAAAAACATTCAGTACTTC. It translates to CASSFPGTGGSLAKNIQYF.

This chain's CDR3 is CASIPTGDGHEQYF. Written as DNA, the CDR3 is TGTGCCAGCATCCCGACAGGGGACGGCCACGAGCAGTACTTC. This chain connects TRBV7-2 to TRBJ2-7; 8 bases are shared with TRBD1. CDR3 length: 14 amino acids. Unmatched junction bases numbered 10, after V lost 7 bases and J lost 5 bases. Looked up from germline, CDR1 is SGHTA and CDR2 is FQGNSA.

The chain combines TRBV11-1 with TRBJ2-1; no clear D gene. V was shortened by 4 bases and J by 4 bases, with 14 bases between the two germline ends. Germline assignment: CDR1 SGHAT and CDR2 FQDESV (reference sequence). The CDR3 totals 15 residues. The CDR3 is CASSSSPYTYNEQFF. DNA of the CDR3: TGTGCCAGCAGCTCTTCCCCCTACACGTACAATGAGCAGTTCTTC. Variable domain in full (rest from reference TRBV11-1 and TRBJ2-1): EAEVAQSPRYKITEKSQAVAFWCDPISGHATLYWYRQILGQGPELLVQFQDESVVDDSQLPKDRFSAERLKGVDSTLKIQPAELGDSAMYLCASSSSPYTYNEQFFGPGTRLTVL.

The gene calls are TRBV24-1 and TRBJ2-7; possibly TRBD2 for D (5 bases). This CDR3 has 16 amino acids. Trimming removed 5 bases at V and 4 bases at J, with 20 bases between. Germline lookup yields CDR1 KGHDR and CDR2 SFDVKD. The CDR3, as DNA: TGTGCCACCAGTGCCCCGTTCCCCCGGGGTGTATACGAGCAGTACTTC. This codes for CATSAPFPRGVYEQYF.

V gene TRBV27 combines with J gene TRBJ2-7; maybe TRBD2 (7 bases). Germline V gives CDR1 MNHEY, CDR2 SMNVEV (reference sequence). V was shortened by 2 bases and J by 4 bases, with 15 bases between the two germline ends. The CDR3 has 15 amino acids. CDR3 coding DNA: TGTGCCAGCAGTTTAAAGGGCAGGGGAGGGTACGAGCAGTACTTC. Residues: CASSLKGRGGYEQYF.

This clonotype was picked up a small number of times. CDR3 in amino acids: CASSPWTGGGSPLHF. CDR3 in DNA: TGTGCCAGCAGCCCCTGGACAGGGGGCGGTTCACCCCTCCACTTT. This chain links TRBV6-5 with TRBJ1-6; TRBD1 agrees at 11 bases. Germline V gives CDR1 MNHEY, CDR2 SVGAGI. The J segment lost 9 bases and the V segment lost 6 bases, leaving 7 bases of the junction unmatched. CDR3 length equals 15 residues.

In its sample, this clonotype was seen a few times. The chain is built from TRBV6-2 or TRBV6-3 and TRBJ2-1; 8 nucleotides agree with TRBD2. V was pared by 2 bases and J by 7 bases, with 10 bases of the junction left unmatched. The CDR3 is made up of 16 amino acids. CDR1 MNHEY and CDR2 SVGEGT come from the germline V gene. The CDR3 reads CASSYVIGGAGNEQFF. CDR3 coding DNA: TGTGCCAGCAGTTACGTGATCGGGGGGGCCGGGAATGAGCAGTTCTTC.